This T cell receptor beta chain stems from a study of blood T cell repertoires in COVID-19. As for the study in general: Acute and convalescent COVID-19 samples came from the United States, Italy and Spain. In each case, the material was cDNA or gDNA derived from T cells, B-cell-depleted T cells, or PBMCs.

The V and J ends lost 3 bases and 5 bases, in that order; junction bases with no gene match: 10. The V gene's germline CDR1 is SGHRS and CDR2 YFSETQ. The CDR3 is made up of 15 amino acids. In the authors' workflow: Amplification from reference gene primers served as the basis for estimated nucleated cell counts. Assay used: immunoSEQ multiplex PCR; TCRdb lists only in-frame clones, some missing. V and J calls and clone size come straight from that table; D and trimming were deduced from the DNA. The data hold about 200,000 clones, with roughly 87% observed a single time. Specimen: peripheral blood. This chain connects TRBV5-1 to TRBJ1-1, with 7 bases identical to TRBD1. This sequence was found in a man aged 40-49 years with active or convalescent COVID-19. The CDR3 sequence is CASSSQTTGRTEAFF. In DNA form, the CDR3 reads TGCGCCAGCAGCTCTCAGACGACAGGGCGAACTGAAGCTTTCTTT.